This TCR beta chain was retrieved from a study of T cells in Graves' hyperthyroidism and ophthalmopathy. Study-level results: Clonotypes that were expanded in thyroid above 0.001 mostly appeared in blood too.

Those patients with uncontrolled infection, other autoimmune disease, pregnancy or lactation were excluded. Clinicians diagnosed patients from clinical symptoms, serum thyroxine and TRAb, thyroid ultrasound and orbital computed tomography. Before ophthalmopathy appeared, progressors gave blood at initial hyperthyroidism diagnosis. The TCR beta CDR3 regions underwent amplification using RNA transcripts as the source. TCR CDR3 regions were first amplified by RT-PCR with HTBI primers. One entry per CDR3 protein results from TCRdb running MiXCR on the multiplex PCR reads. Among approximately 400,000 distinct CDR3 sequences, roughly 12% were seen once, and the ten largest hold around 21%. About this clonotype: The antigen remains unidentified.

CDR3 length: 13 amino acids. CDR1 and CDR2 from the germline V gene are MGHRA and YSYEKL. Between the trimmed V and J ends, which lost 3 bases and 1 base, there was a span of 6 bases. The sequence derives from a man under 40 with Graves' hyperthyroidism that later progressed to Graves' ophthalmopathy. This chain links TRBV4-1 with TRBJ1-2; no clear D gene. Sequences were obtained from blood. The CDR3 DNA follows: TGCGCCAGCAGCCAGGGGAATAACTATGGCTACACCTTC. As protein: CASSQGNNYGYTF.